The T cell receptor beta chain described here comes from a study of blood T cell repertoires in COVID-19. In the study overall: Specimens from acute and convalescent COVID-19 originated in the United States, Italy and Spain. T cells, B-cell-depleted T cells, or PBMCs provided the cDNA or gDNA that served as material.

This CDR3 is 16 amino acids long. Germline V gene lookup returns CDR1 MNHEY and CDR2 SMNVEV (reference sequence). The trim removed 4 bases at V and 0 bases at J, leaving 9 bases unmatched. In the authors' methods: Scientists estimated how many nucleated cells there were by amplifying reference gene primers. Measured with immunoSEQ multiplex PCR; TCRdb has only the in-frame clones, and not every one. D and trimming come from the DNA, and the V and J calls and clone size come from that table. The table lists 270,000 or so clones, roughly 86% of them singletons. Material for sequencing was peripheral blood. J is TRBJ2-7 and V is TRBV27, with 7 bases identical to TRBD1. This TCR derives from a man aged 40-49 years with active or convalescent COVID-19. This CDR3 reads CASSSPQTGLSYEQYF. CDR3 sequence (DNA): TGTGCCAGCAGTTCCCCCCAGACAGGGCTCTCCTACGAGCAGTACTTC.